Presented here are 25 T cell receptor beta chains from one specimen sequenced in a study of T cells in localized non-small cell lung cancer. TCRdb's copy holds only in-frame clones and misses some; the assay was immunoSEQ multiplex PCR. The profile shows roughly 38,000 clones, about nine tenths of them singletons. The sample here was peripheral blood, taken before any cancer treatment. These receptors were obtained from a female donor older than 55 with stage I squamous cell lung carcinoma.

J is TRBJ1-2 and V is TRBV28, with D hard to call. Germline values: CDR1 MDHEN, CDR2 SYDVKM. V lost 5 bases and J 2 bases, leaving 6 bases between the germline ends. The CDR3 is 12 residues long. CDR3 in amino acids: CASSPRNYGYTF. Written as DNA, the CDR3 is TGTGCCAGCAGTCCAAGGAACTATGGCTACACCTTC.

V usage is TRBV6-5 and J usage is TRBJ1-4; D remains unclear. The ends were cut back, 0 bases at V and 0 bases at J, with 8 bases in the middle. Germline V gene lookup returns CDR1 MNHEY and CDR2 SVGAGI. The CDR3 sequence is 16 residues long. CDR3 coding DNA: TGTGCCAGCAGTTACTCTCACAGCCCAACTAATGAAAAACTGTTTTTT. This codes for CASSYSHSPTNEKLFF.

The gene calls are TRBV30 and TRBJ1-2; D call uncertain. CDR1 is GTSNPN, CDR2 SVGIG, per germline (reference sequence). The CDR3 loop spans 11 amino acids. The V gene lost 3 bases and the J gene lost 4 bases, with 6 bases spanning the gap. The CDR3 loop reads CAWRRVYGYTF. DNA of the CDR3: TGTGCCTGGAGACGGGTCTATGGCTACACCTTC.

The chain couples TRBV5-4 to TRBJ2-5; 13 nucleotides match TRBD2. The trim removed 4 bases at V and 0 bases at J, leaving 6 bases unmatched. The CDR3 loop spans 17 amino acids. Germline V gene lookup returns CDR1 SGHNT and CDR2 YYREEE (reference sequence). The chain's CDR3 is CASSRGLAGTNQETQYF. The CDR3 nucleotides read TGTGCCAGCAGCCGGGGACTAGCGGGGACAAACCAAGAGACCCAGTACTTC.

The rearrangement joins TRBV18 to TRBJ2-7; no firm D call. Germline V gene lookup returns CDR1 KGHSH and CDR2 LQKENI. This CDR3 is 15 amino acids long. V was trimmed by 0 bases and J by 1 base, leaving 10 bases between them. The CDR3 DNA reads as TGTGCCAGCTCACCACCGTCAGGTCATTCCTACGAGCAGTACTTC. Translating gives CASSPPSGHSYEQYF.

The V call is TRBV6-6, the J call TRBJ2-1; TRBD1 aligns across 7 bases. CDR1 is MNHNY and CDR2 is SVGAGI in the germline V gene (reference sequence). The V gene end was trimmed by 1 base and the J gene end by 5 bases; junction bases not matched to a gene: 5. The length of the CDR3 is 15 residues. CDR3 in DNA: TGTGCCAGCAGTTACTTATACGGACAGGACAATGAGCAGTTCTTC. It yields the protein CASSYLYGQDNEQFF.

The CDR3 region has the DNA TGTGCCAGCAGCTTAGGCGGGGTAAGGGATGAGCAGTTCTTC. Translation: CASSLGGVRDEQFF. The chain links TRBV5-8 to TRBJ2-1, with D tentatively TRBD2 (6 bases). Per germline, CDR1 SGHTS and CDR2 YDEGEE. The CDR3 has 14 residues. V dropped 2 bases and J dropped 8 bases, with 14 bases sitting between them.

The V gene is TRBV11-3, the J gene TRBJ2-7, with 10 bases that match TRBD2. The CDR3 extends over 14 amino acids. V shed 2 bases, J shed 2 bases, and the junction held 0 bases outside the gene matches. Germline-derived CDR1 and CDR2 are SGHNT and YENEEA. The CDR3 sequence is CASSLTSGAYEQYF. The DNA of the CDR3 is TGTGCCAGCAGCTTAACTAGCGGGGCCTACGAGCAGTACTTC.

Written as DNA, the CDR3 is TGTGCCAGCAGGAGTATCTCAGATACGCAGTATTTT. Translated, it gives CASRSISDTQYF. V and J are TRBV27 and TRBJ2-3; no clear D. The V gene's germline CDR1 is MNHEY and CDR2 SMNVEV (reference sequence). V was pared by 6 bases and J by 4 bases, with 8 bases between. The CDR3 runs to 12 residues.

The chain couples TRBV12-5 to TRBJ1-1; D is perhaps TRBD1 (6 bases). V was shortened by 1 base and J by 10 bases, with 13 bases between the two germline ends. Germline lookup yields CDR1 LGHNT and CDR2 FRNRAP. The length of the CDR3 is 13 residues. The CDR3 nucleotides are TGTGCTAGTGGTTTGGCTACAGGGAGGTCAGCTTTCTTT. It specifies CASGLATGRSAFF. The full variable domain, its missing parts supplied by reference TRBV12-5 and TRBJ1-1, is DARVTQTPRHKVTEMGQEVTMRCQPILGHNTVFWYRQTMMQGLELLAYFRNRAPLDDSGMPKDRFSAEMPDATLATLKIQPSEPRDSAVYFCASGLATGRSAFFGQGTRLTVV.

The chain combines TRBV6-5 with TRBJ2-1; 9 nucleotides agree with TRBD2. Germline V gene lookup returns CDR1 MNHEY and CDR2 SVGAGI. This CDR3 has 15 residues. V was clipped by 5 bases and J by 7 bases; unmatched bases: 9. The CDR3 here is CASSPRSGRMNEQFF. The DNA for the CDR3 is TGTGCCAGCAGTCCCCGAAGCGGGAGGATGAATGAGCAGTTCTTC.

V usage is TRBV7-9 and J usage is TRBJ2-7; 11 positions agree with TRBD1. V lost 5 bases, J lost 4 bases, and 7 bases stayed unmatched. The V gene's germline CDR1 is SEHNR and CDR2 FQNEAQ (reference sequence). This CDR3 is built from 15 residues. CDR3: CASSHRDRGGYEQYF. The CDR3, as DNA: TGTGCCAGCAGCCACCGGGACAGGGGGGGATACGAGCAGTACTTC.

The genes are TRBV9 and TRBJ2-2; the D gene is possibly TRBD2 (5 bases). Germline loops: CDR1 SGDLS, CDR2 YYNGEE. The CDR3 has 16 residues. The V end lost 4 bases, the J end lost 7 bases, and 20 bases lay between the germline ends. The DNA for the CDR3 is TGTGCCAGCAGCCCCCGGGGAGAGGGCCTGGGCGGGGAGCTGTTTTTT. Protein: CASSPRGEGLGGELFF.

V usage is TRBV5-1 and J usage is TRBJ2-1; 7 bases fit TRBD2. The V segment lost 0 bases and the J segment 5 bases; nucleotides outside the gene matches: 5. Germline CDR1 reads SGHRS; CDR2 reads YFSETQ. This CDR3 is built from 15 residues. For the CDR3, the DNA is TGCGCCAGCAGCTTGGGGGCTAGCGGCCACAATGAGCAGTTCTTC. Translation: CASSLGASGHNEQFF.

For the CDR3, the DNA is TGTGCTAGTGGACGGCCCGGGCCCCGTTCAGATACGCAGTATTTT. This codes for CASGRPGPRSDTQYF. The rearrangement links TRBV12-5 to TRBJ2-3; D remains ambiguous. Between the trimmed V and J ends, which lost 6 bases and 4 bases, there was a span of 17 bases. This CDR3 has 15 amino acids. CDR1 is LGHNT and CDR2 is FRNRAP in the germline V gene.

The chain has TRBV2 and TRBJ2-7, with 11 bases identical to TRBD2. In germline, CDR1 is SNHLY, CDR2 FYNNEI. Trimming removed 7 bases from V and 5 bases from J; junction bases left unmatched: 7. This CDR3 comprises 14 residues. This CDR3 is CASNPTSGNNEQYF. CDR3 bases: TGTGCCAGCAACCCGACTAGCGGGAATAACGAGCAGTACTTC.

This clone has more than one count but fewer than ten. The chain links TRBV6-1 to TRBJ2-3; 10 positions match TRBD2. With 2 bases clipped from V and 3 bases from J, the junction kept 2 bases outside the gene matches. Germline V gene data show CDR1 as MNHNS and CDR2 as SASEGT. The CDR3 sequence is 15 residues long. The CDR3 spells CASSELAGETDTQYF. The CDR3 bases are TGTGCCAGCAGTGAACTAGCGGGAGAAACAGATACGCAGTATTTT.

The chain has TRBV6-5 and TRBJ2-7, with TRBD1 matching over 9 bases. The CDR3 is 14 residues long. Losses at the gene ends were 1 base for V and 6 bases for J; bases not matched to a gene: 4. In germline, CDR1 is MNHEY, CDR2 SVGAGI. The CDR3 sequence: CASSYLDRGGEQYF. For the CDR3, the DNA is TGTGCCAGCAGTTACTTGGACAGGGGCGGCGAGCAGTACTTC.

The chain uses TRBV27 and TRBJ2-1; 8 bases line up with TRBD1. Germline CDR1 reads MNHEY; CDR2 reads SMNVEV (reference sequence). Germline trimming cut 6 bases from V and 3 bases from J; bases unmatched to any gene: 10. This CDR3 comprises 16 residues. The CDR3 region is CASSPNQGAVYNEQFF. The CDR3 DNA reads TGTGCCAGCAGCCCCAATCAGGGGGCCGTCTACAATGAGCAGTTCTTC.

The CDR3, as DNA: TGTGCCAGCAGCTCCTTCGACGGGAGTCGAGAGACCCAGTACTTC. Protein sequence: CASSSFDGSRETQYF. The chain joins TRBV5-6 to TRBJ2-5, with TRBD2 as a possible D gene (6 bases). The germline V and J ends were trimmed by 3 bases and 4 bases, with 16 bases remaining between them. The CDR3 has 15 amino acids. Germline CDR1 SGHDT, CDR2 YYEEEE.

V gene TRBV6-8 combines with J gene TRBJ2-2; 10 bases fit TRBD2. V lost 4 bases and J lost 3; bases outside the gene matches: 17. The CDR3 totals 20 residues. From germline, CDR1 is MNHGY and CDR2 SAAAGT. The CDR3, as DNA: TGTGCCAGCAGTTTTGGACTGCCAAGGGGACTAGCGAGGGACACCGGGGAGCTGTTTTTT. Translating it yields CASSFGLPRGLARDTGELFF.

The V and J genes are TRBV6-5 and TRBJ1-5, with D hard to call. Germline CDR1 reads MNHEY; CDR2 reads SVGAGI. Deletions cut 1 base from V and 5 bases from J, with 3 bases between. The length of the CDR3 is 12 residues. The CDR3: CASSYLDQPQHF. As DNA, the CDR3 is TGTGCCAGCAGTTACTTGGATCAGCCCCAGCATTTT.

This clone was seen once. J is TRBJ2-2 and V is TRBV30; 10 nucleotides line up with TRBD2. CDR1 is GTSNPN and CDR2 is SVGIG in the germline V gene (reference sequence). The CDR3 sequence is 15 residues long. After removal of 5 bases from V and 5 bases from J, the junction contained 8 bases not matched to a gene. In DNA form, the CDR3 reads TGTGCCTGGTCAGCGGGAGGGCCAGATACCGGGGAGCTGTTTTTT. Protein product: CAWSAGGPDTGELFF.

V usage is TRBV29-1 and J usage is TRBJ2-2, with D tentatively TRBD2 (6 bases). With 4 bases removed from V and 3 bases from J, the gap between germline ends came to 12 bases. The CDR3 runs to 14 residues. Germline CDR1 SQVTM, CDR2 ANQGSEA. The CDR3 reads CSVAASVYTGELFF. CDR3 in DNA: TGCAGCGTTGCGGCTAGCGTTTACACCGGGGAGCTGTTTTTT.

This clone was observed a handful of times. The chain combines TRBV5-1 with TRBJ1-3; D possibly corresponds to TRBD1 (6 bases). V lost 2 bases and J lost 0, with 12 bases in between. Germline CDR1 and CDR2: SGHRS and YFSETQ. CDR3 size: 16 residues. CDR3 coding DNA: TGCGCCAGCAGCTTATTCAGGGGAAGCTCTGGAAACACCATATATTTT. Protein product: CASSLFRGSSGNTIYF.